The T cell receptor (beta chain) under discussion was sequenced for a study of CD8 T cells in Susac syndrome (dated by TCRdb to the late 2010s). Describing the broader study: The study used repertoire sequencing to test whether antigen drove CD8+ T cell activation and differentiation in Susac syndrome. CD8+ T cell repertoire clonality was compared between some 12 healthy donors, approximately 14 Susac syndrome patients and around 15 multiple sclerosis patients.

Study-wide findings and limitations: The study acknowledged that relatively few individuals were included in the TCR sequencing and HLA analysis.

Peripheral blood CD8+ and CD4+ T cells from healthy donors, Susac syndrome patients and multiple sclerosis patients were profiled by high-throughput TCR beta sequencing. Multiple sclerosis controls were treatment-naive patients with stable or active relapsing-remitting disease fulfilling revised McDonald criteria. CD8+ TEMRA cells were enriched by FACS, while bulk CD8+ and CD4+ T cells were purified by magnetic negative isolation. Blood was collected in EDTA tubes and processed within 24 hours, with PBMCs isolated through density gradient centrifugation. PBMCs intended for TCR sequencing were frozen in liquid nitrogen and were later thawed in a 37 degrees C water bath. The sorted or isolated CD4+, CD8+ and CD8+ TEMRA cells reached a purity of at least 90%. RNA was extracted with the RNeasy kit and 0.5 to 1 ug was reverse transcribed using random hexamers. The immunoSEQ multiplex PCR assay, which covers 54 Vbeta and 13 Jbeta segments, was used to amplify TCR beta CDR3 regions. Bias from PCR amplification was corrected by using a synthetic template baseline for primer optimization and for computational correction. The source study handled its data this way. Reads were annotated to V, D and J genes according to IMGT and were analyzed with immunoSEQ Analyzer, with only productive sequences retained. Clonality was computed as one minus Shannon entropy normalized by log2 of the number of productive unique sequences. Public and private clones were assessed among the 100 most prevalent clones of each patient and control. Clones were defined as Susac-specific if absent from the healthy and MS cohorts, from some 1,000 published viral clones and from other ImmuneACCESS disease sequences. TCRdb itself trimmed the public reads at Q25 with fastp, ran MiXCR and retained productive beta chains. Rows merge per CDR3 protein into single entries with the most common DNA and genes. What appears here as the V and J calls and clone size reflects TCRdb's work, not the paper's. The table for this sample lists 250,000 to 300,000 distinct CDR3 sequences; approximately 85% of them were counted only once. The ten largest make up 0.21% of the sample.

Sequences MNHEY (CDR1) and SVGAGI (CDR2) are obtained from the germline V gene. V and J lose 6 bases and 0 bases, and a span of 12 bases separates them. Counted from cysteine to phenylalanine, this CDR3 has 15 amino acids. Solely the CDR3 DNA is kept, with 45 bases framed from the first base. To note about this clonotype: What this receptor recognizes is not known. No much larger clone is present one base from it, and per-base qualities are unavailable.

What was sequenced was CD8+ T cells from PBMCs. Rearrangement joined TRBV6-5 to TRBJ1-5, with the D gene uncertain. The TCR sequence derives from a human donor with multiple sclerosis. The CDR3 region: CASSPRVISNQPQHF. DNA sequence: TGTGCCAGCAGCCCGAGGGTTATTAGCAATCAGCCCCAGCATTTT.